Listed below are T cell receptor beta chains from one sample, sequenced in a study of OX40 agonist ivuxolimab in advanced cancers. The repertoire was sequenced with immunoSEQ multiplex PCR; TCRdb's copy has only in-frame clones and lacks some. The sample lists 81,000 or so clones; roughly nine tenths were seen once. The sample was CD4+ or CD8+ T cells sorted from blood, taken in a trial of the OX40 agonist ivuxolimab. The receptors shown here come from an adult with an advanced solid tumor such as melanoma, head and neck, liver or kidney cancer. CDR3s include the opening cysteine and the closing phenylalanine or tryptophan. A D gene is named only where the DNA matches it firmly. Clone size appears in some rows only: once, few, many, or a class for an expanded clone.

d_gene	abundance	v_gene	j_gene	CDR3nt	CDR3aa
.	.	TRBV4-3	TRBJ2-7	TGCGCCAGCAGCCAAGGCCGGGACTTCATGTACGAGCAGTACTTC	CASSQGRDFMYEQYF
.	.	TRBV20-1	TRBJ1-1	TGCAGTGCTAGTCCCGGGTCTGAAGCTTTCTTT	CSASPGSEAFF
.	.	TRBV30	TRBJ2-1	TGTGCCTGGAGTGTGGATGGGGCCTCCTACAATGAGCAGTTCTTC	CAWSVDGASYNEQFF
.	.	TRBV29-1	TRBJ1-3	TGCAGCGTTGTACGACAGAACGAAAACACCATATATTTT	CSVVRQNENTIYF
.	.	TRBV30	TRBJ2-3	TGTGCCTGGCTTGGGTCAGATACGCAGTATTTT	CAWLGSDTQYF
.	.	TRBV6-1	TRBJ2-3	TGTGCCAGCAGTGAAAGCGGGCTCAGGCGGTATTTT	CASSESGLRRYF
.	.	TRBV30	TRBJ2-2	TGTGCCTGGAGTGACGGCTACACCGGGGAGCTGTTTTTT	CAWSDGYTGELFF
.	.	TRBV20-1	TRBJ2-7	TGCAGTGCTACCGGGGGGCTCGAGCAGTACTTC	CSATGGLEQYF
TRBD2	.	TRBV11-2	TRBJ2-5	TGTGCCAGCAGCTTAGGGGGACTAGCGGGGGAATTAGAGACCCAGTACTTC	CASSLGGLAGELETQYF
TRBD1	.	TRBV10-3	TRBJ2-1	TGTGCCATCAGTGAGGAACAGGGGTTCCACGATGAGCAGTTCTTC	CAISEEQGFHDEQFF
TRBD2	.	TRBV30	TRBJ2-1	TGTGCCTGTGGACTAGGGTTTCACAATGAGCAGTTCTTC	CACGLGFHNEQFF
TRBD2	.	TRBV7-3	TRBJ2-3	TGTGCCAGCAGCCCGTTCGGGGGGGGCACAGATACGCAGTATTTT	CASSPFGGGTDTQYF
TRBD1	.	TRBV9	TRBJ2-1	TGTGCCAGCAGCGGAGGACAGGCCTACAATGAGCAGTTCTTC	CASSGGQAYNEQFF
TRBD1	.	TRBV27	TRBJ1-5	TGTGCCAGCAGTACAGGGGTAGCCGGGCCCCAGCATTTT	CASSTGVAGPQHF
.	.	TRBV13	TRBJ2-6	TGTGCCAGCAGCCTAGTCTCTGGGGCCAACGTCCTGACTTTC	CASSLVSGANVLTF
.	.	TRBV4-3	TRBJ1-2	TGCGCCAGCAGCCAAATTCCGGGCAGCAACTATGGCTACACCTTC	CASSQIPGSNYGYTF
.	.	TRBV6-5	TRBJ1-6	TGTGCCAGCAGCTACAGAGAGGATTCACCCCTCCACTTT	CASSYREDSPLHF
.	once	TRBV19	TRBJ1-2	TGTGCCACCCGGGAGGACTATGGCTACACCTTC	CATREDYGYTF
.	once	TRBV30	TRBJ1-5	TGTGCCTGGAGTGTAAAGACAGGAAATACTCAGCCCCAGCATTTT	CAWSVKTGNTQPQHF
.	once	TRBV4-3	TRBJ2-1	TGCGCCAGCAGCCAAGGGTCGGGGCCGCGGCTAGCGTTGTACAATGAGCAGTTCTTC	CASSQGSGPRLALYNEQFF
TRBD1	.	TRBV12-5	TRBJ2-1	TGTGCTAGTGGTTTGGCCGTCCAGGGGGCGTTCGGGAATGAGCAGTTCTTC	CASGLAVQGAFGNEQFF
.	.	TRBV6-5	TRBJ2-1	TGTGCCAGCAGTACGATATCCCGAGAGCAGTTCTTC	CASSTISREQFF
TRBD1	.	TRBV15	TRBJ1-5	TGTGCCACCAGCAGAGATCGTTGGCAGGGGGTCACTCAGCCCCAGCATTTT	CATSRDRWQGVTQPQHF
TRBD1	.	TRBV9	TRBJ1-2	TGTGCCAGCAGCGTCTCCGCTGACAGGGGCCTATATGGCTACACCTTC	CASSVSADRGLYGYTF
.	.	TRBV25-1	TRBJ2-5	TGTGCCAGCAGTGAATATGGAGAGACCCAGTACTTC	CASSEYGETQYF
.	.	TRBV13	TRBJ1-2	TGTGCCAGCAGCTTATTGCGGGCCGGAGAGTATGGCTACACCTTC	CASSLLRAGEYGYTF
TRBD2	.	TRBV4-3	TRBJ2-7	TGCGCCAGCAGCCCCGGGACTACCTACGAGCAGTACTTC	CASSPGTTYEQYF
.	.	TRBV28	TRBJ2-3	TGTGCCAGCAGTTTTCCCACAGATACGCAGTATTTT	CASSFPTDTQYF
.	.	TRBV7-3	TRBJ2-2	TGTGCCAGCAGCTCCCCTCCGTCCACCGGGGAGCTGTTTTTT	CASSSPPSTGELFF
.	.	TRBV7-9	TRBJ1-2	TGTGCCAGCACCCCTGTGGAGGCTTATGGCTACACCTTC	CASTPVEAYGYTF
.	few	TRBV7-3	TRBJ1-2	TGTGCCAGCAGCTTATATCCAGACGATGGCTACACCTTC	CASSLYPDDGYTF
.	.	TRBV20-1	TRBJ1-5	TGCAGTGCTAGTGGGGATCAGCCCCAGCATTTT	CSASGDQPQHF
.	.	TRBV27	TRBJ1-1	TGTGCCAGCACCTTATCCCCTTTAGGGGACACTGAAGCTTTCTTT	CASTLSPLGDTEAFF
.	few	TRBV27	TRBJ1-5	TGTGCCAGCATGTCGGCGGGTCAGCCCCAGCATTTT	CASMSAGQPQHF
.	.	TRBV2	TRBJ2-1	TGTGCCAGCAGTGAAGCGGGGTCCCTGCAAGACCAGTTCTTC	CASSEAGSLQDQFF
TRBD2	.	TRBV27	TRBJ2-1	TGTGCCAGCAGTGGGACTAGCGGGAGTTATAATGAGCAGTTCTTC	CASSGTSGSYNEQFF
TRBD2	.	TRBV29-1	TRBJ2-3	TGCAGCGTTCGTAGCGGGAGCACAGATACGCAGTATTTT	CSVRSGSTDTQYF
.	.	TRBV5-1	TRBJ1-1	TGCGCCAGCAGCTTGAGTCTACAGGGAGCTGAAGCTTTCTTT	CASSLSLQGAEAFF
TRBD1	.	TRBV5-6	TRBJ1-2	TGTGCCAGCAGCTTGGCCACAGGACAGGGTAACTATGGCTACACCTTC	CASSLATGQGNYGYTF
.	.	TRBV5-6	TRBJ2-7	TGTGCCAGCAGCTTAGGCAGGGGGGATTACGAGCAGTACTTC	CASSLGRGDYEQYF
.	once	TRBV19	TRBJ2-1	TGTGCCAGTAGTTCTTACAATGAGCAGTTCTTC	CASSSYNEQFF
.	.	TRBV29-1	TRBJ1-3	TGCAGCGTTGAAGCAGGGGCGGTCTCTGGAAACACCATATATTTT	CSVEAGAVSGNTIYF